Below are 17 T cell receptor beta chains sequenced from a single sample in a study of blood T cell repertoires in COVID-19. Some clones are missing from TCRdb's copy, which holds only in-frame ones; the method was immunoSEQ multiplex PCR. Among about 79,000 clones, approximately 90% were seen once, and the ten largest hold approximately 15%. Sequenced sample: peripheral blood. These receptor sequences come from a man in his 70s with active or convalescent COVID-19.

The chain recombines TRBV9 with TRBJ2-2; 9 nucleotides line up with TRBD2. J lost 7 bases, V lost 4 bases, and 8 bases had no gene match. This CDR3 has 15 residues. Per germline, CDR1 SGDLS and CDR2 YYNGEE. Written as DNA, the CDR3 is TGTGCCAGCAGCAAAAGCGGGAGGTTTTTCGGGGAGCTGTTTTTT. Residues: CASSKSGRFFGELFF.

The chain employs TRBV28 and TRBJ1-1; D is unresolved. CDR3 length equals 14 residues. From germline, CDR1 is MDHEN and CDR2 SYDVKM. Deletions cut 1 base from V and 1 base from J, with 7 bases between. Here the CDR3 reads CASSLSAGNTEAFF. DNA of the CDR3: TGTGCCAGCAGTTTATCCGCAGGGAACACTGAAGCTTTCTTT.

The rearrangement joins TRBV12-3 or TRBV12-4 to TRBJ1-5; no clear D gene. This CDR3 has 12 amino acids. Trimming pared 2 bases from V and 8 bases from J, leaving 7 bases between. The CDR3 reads CASSLLQKPQHF. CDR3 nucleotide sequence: TGTGCCAGCAGTTTATTACAGAAGCCCCAGCATTTT.

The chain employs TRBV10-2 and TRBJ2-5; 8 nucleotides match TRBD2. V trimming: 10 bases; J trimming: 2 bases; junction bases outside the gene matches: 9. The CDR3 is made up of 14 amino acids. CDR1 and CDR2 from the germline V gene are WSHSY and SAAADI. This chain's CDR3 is CATRQGLVQETQYF. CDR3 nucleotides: TGCGCCACCCGGCAGGGACTAGTACAAGAGACCCAGTACTTC.

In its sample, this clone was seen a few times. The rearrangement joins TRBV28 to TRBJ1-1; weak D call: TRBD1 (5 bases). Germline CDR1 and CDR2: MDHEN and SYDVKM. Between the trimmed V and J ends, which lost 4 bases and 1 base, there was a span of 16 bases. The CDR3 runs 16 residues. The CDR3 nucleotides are TGTGCCAGCAGTTGGTTCAGGGCGCAACGGAACACTGAAGCTTTCTTT. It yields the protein CASSWFRAQRNTEAFF.

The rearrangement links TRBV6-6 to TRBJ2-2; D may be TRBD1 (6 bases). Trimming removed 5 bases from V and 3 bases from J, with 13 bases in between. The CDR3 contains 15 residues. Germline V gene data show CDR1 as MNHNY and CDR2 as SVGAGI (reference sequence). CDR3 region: CASSLTGSDTGELFF. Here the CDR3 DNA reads TGTGCCAGCAGTCTGACAGGTTCCGACACCGGGGAGCTGTTTTTT.

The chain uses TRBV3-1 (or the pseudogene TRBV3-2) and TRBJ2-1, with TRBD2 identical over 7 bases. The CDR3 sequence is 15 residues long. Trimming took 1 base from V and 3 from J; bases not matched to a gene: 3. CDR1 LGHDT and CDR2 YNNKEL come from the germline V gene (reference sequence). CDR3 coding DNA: TGTGCCAGCAGCCAAGGTCCTAGCGGCTACAATGAGCAGTTCTTC. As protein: CASSQGPSGYNEQFF.

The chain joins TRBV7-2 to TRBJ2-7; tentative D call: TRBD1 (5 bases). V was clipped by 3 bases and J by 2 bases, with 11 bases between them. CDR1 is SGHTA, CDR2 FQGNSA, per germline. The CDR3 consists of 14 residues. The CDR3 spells CASSFSREAYEQYF. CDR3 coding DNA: TGTGCCAGCAGCTTTTCCAGGGAAGCCTACGAGCAGTACTTC. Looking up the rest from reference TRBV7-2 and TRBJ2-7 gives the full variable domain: GAGVSQSPSNKVTEKGKDVELRCDPISGHTALYWYRQSLGQGLEFLIYFQGNSAPDKSGLPSDRFSAERTGGSVSTLTIQRTQQEDSAVYLCASSFSREAYEQYFGPGTRLTVT.

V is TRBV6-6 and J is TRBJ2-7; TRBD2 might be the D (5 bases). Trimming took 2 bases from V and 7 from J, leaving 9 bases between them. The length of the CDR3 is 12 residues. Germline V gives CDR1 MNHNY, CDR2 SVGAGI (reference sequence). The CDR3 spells CASSYLGREQYF. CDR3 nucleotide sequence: TGTGCCAGCAGTTACCTAGGGAGAGAGCAGTACTTC.

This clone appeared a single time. Here the CDR3 DNA reads TGTGCCAGCAGCGTGGACCCTAGCGGAGCCCTCACAGATACGCAGTATTTT. Encoded protein: CASSVDPSGALTDTQYF. V and J are TRBV5-4 and TRBJ2-3; 7 bases are a match to TRBD2. The J segment lost 2 bases and the V segment lost 4 bases, leaving 13 bases of the junction unmatched. The CDR3 length is 17 residues. Germline V gene sequence: CDR1 SGHNT, CDR2 YYREEE (reference sequence). The full variable domain, completed using reference TRBV5-4 and TRBJ2-3, is ETGVTQSPTHLIKTRGQQVTLRCSSQSGHNTVSWYQQALGQGPQFIFQYYREEENGRGNFPPRFSGLQFPNYSSELNVNALELDDSALYLCASSVDPSGALTDTQYFGPGTRLTVL.

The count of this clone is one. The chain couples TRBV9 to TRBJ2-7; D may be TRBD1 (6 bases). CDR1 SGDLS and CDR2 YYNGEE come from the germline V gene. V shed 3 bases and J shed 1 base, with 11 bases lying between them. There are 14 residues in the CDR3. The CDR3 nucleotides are TGTGCCAGCAGCGCCGGACAGAGTTCCTACGAGCAGTACTTC. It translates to CASSAGQSSYEQYF.

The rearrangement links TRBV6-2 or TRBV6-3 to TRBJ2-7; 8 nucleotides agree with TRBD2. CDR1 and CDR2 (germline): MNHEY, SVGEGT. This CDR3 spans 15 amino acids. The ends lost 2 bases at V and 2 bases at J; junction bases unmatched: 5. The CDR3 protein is CASSYEGAGAYEQYF. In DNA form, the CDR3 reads TGTGCCAGCAGTTACGAAGGAGCGGGAGCCTACGAGCAGTACTTC.

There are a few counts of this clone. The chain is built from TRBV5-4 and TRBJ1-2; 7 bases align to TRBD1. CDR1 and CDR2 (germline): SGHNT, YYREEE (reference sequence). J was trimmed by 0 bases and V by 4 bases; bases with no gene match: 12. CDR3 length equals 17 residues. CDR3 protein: CASSLGQANPANYGYTF. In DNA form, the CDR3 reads TGTGCCAGCAGCCTCGGACAGGCAAACCCCGCTAACTATGGCTACACCTTC.

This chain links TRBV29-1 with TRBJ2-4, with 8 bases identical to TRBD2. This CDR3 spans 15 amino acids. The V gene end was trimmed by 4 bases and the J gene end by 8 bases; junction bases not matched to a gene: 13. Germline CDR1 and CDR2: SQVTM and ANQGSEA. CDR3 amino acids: CSVGRFSSGSDIQYF. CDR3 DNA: TGCAGCGTTGGTCGATTCTCAAGCGGGAGTGACATTCAGTACTTC.

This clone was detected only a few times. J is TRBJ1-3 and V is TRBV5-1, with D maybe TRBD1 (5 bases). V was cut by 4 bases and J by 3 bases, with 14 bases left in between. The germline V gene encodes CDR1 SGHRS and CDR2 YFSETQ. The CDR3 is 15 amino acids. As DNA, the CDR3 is TGCGCCAGCAGCATGATTCAGGGAGGTGGAAACACCATATATTTT. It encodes CASSMIQGGGNTIYF.

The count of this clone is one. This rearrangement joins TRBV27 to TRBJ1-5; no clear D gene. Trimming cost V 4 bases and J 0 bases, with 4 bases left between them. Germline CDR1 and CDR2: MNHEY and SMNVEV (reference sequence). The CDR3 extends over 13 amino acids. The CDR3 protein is CASSSYSNQPQHF. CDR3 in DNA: TGTGCCAGCAGTTCCTATAGCAATCAGCCCCAGCATTTT.

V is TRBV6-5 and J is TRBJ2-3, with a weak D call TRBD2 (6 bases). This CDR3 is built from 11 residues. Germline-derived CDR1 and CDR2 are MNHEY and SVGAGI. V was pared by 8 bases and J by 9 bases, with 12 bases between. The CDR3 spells CASVYGGTQYF. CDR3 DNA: TGTGCCAGCGTTTACGGGGGAACGCAGTATTTT.